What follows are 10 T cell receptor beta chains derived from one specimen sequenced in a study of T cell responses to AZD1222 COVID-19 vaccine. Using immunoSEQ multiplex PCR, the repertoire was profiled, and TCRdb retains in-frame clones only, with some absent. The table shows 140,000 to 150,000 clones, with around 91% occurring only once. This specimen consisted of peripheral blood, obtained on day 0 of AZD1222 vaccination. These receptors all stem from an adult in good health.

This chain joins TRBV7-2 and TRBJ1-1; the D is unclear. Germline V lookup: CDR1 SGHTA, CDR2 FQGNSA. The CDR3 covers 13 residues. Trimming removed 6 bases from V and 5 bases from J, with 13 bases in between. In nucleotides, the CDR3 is TGTGCCAGCAGACTATACGGGGAGACTGAAGCTTTCTTT. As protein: CASRLYGETEAFF.

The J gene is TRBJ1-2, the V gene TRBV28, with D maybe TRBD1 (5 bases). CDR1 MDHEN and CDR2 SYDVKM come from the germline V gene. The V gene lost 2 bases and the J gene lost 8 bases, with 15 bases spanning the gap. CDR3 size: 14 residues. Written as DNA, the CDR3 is TGTGCCAGCAGTTTAAGGGCGGACACTAGGGGCTACACCTTC. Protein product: CASSLRADTRGYTF.

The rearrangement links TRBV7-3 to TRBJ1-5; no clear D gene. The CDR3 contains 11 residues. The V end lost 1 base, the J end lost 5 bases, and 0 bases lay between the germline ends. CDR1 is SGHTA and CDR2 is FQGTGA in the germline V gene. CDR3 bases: TGTGCCAGCAGCTTAAATCAGCCCCAGCATTTT. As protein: CASSLNQPQHF.

CDR3 sequence (DNA): TGTGCCAGCAGCTTTAGGGGGGGGCGGGAAAAACTGTTTTTT. It codes for CASSFRGGREKLFF. The genes are TRBV11-2 and TRBJ1-4; D is possibly TRBD1 (6 bases). Trimming shortened V by 3 bases and J by 8 bases, and 13 bases separated the two germline ends. Germline values: CDR1 SGHAT, CDR2 FQNNGV. CDR3 size: 14 residues.

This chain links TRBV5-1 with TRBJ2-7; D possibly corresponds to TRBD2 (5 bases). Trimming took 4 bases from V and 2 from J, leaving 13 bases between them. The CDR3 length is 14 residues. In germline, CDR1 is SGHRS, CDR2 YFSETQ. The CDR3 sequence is CASSRELATYEQYF. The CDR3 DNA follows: TGCGCCAGCAGCCGGGAATTAGCCACCTACGAGCAGTACTTC. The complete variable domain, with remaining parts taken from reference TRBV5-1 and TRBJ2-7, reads KAGVTQTPRYLIKTRGQQVTLSCSPISGHRSVSWYQQTPGQGLQFLFEYFSETQRNKGNFPGRFSGRQFSNSRSEMNVSTLELGDSALYLCASSRELATYEQYFGPGTRLTVT.

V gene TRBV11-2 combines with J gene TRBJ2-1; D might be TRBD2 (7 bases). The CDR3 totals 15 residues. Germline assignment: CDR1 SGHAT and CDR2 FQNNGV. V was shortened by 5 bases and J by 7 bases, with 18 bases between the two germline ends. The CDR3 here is CASSQDWGGRNEQFF. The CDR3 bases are TGTGCCAGCAGCCAAGACTGGGGGGGGCGGAATGAGCAGTTCTTC.

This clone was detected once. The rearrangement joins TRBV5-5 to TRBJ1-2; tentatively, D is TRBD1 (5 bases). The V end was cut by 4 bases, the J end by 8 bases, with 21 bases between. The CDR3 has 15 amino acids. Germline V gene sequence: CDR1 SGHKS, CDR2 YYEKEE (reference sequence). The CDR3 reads CASSPTLGEGQGYTF. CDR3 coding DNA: TGTGCCAGCAGCCCTACCTTAGGCGAGGGGCAAGGCTACACCTTC.

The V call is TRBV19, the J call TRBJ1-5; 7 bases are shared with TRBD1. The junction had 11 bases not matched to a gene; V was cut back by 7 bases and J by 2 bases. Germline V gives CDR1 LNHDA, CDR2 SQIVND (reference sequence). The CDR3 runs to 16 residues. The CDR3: CASNVQGGGGNQPQHF. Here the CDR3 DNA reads TGTGCCAGTAACGTTCAGGGGGGAGGCGGCAATCAGCCCCAGCATTTT. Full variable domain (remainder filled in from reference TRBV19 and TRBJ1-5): DGGITQSPKYLFRKEGQNVTLSCEQNLNHDAMYWYRQDPGQGLRLIYYSQIVNDFQKGDIAEGYSVSREKKESFPLTVTSAQKNPTAFYLCASNVQGGGGNQPQHFGDGTRLSIL.

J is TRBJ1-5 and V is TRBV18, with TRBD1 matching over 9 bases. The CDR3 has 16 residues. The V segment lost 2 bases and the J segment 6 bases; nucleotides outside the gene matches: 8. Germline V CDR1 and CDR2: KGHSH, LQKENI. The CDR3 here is CASSPGGQGSGQPQHF. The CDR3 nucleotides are TGTGCCAGCTCACCAGGTGGACAGGGGTCGGGTCAGCCCCAGCATTTT.

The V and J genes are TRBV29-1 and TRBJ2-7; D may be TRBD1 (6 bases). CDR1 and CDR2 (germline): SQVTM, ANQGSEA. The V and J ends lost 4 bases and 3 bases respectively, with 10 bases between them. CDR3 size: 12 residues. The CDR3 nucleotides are TGCAGCGTTGTGACAGGCCTCTACGAGCAGTACTTC. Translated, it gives CSVVTGLYEQYF.